This T cell receptor (beta chain) was captured by sequencing in a study of blood T cell repertoires in COVID-19. Study-wide background: Spain, Italy and the United States supplied samples that represented acute and convalescent COVID-19. In each case, the material was cDNA or gDNA derived from T cells, B-cell-depleted T cells, or PBMCs.

In the original processing: Quantification of nucleated cells was approximated via reference gene primer amplification. The assay was immunoSEQ multiplex PCR, and TCRdb's table has in-frame clones only and misses some. The V and J calls and clone size come from that table; D and trimming were worked out from the DNA. Among about 45,000 clones listed, roughly nine tenths were seen once. Sample: peripheral blood. This clonotype was obtained from a human donor in a cohort sampled during active COVID-19.

The CDR3 nucleotides are TGTGCCAGCAGTTACGGCGAGGACTCCTACAATGAGCAGTTCTTC. Translation gives CASSYGEDSYNEQFF. V and J are TRBV6-5 and TRBJ2-1; D is ambiguous. With 2 bases removed from V and 0 bases from J, the gap between germline ends came to 8 bases. Germline assignment: CDR1 MNHEY and CDR2 SVGAGI. The CDR3 has 15 residues.